This T cell receptor beta chain appears in the sequencing data of a study of T cell repertoires in cytomegalovirus infection. In the study overall: Recently described HLA-C-restricted plus well-studied HLA-B-restricted CMV epitopes were used. Findings and caveats of the study: The ex vivo response showed dominance by HLA-C-restricted CMV-specific TCR beta clonotypes.

Via MiXCR, TCRdb re-called the reads, giving one row per CDR3 protein. The sample has about 830,000 distinct CDR3 sequences, around a third seen once; the top ten hold around 12%. This clonotype was counted a few times. No antigen is known for it. The CDR3 sequence is 15 residues long. V dropped 5 bases and J dropped 6 bases, with 17 bases sitting between them. The germline V gene has CDR1 SGHAT and CDR2 FQDESV (reference sequence). The origin of this receptor is a human donor in good health (CMV status not recorded). Some clones in this sample may be carry-over from other donors' samples. The chain is built from TRBV11-1 and TRBJ1-5; possibly TRBD1 for D (5 bases). This material consisted of cultured CD8+ T cells from PBMCs, taken from culture after CMV antigen stimulation. As DNA, the CDR3 is TGTGCCAGCAGCGATGGGACCGGTTGGGGTCAGCCCCAGCATTTT. Encoded protein: CASSDGTGWGQPQHF.